This TCR beta chain derives from a study of T cell clusters in autoimmune cytopenias. One tube held mixed TRB-A and TRB-B primer pools for touch-down PCR. TCRdb reprocessed the multiplex PCR reads, keeping one entry per CDR3 protein, no DNA. Recorded here are 6,500 to 8,500 distinct CDR3 sequences; the top ten clones represent about 28%. The germline CDR1 and CDR2 sequences are SGHNT and YYREEE (reference sequence). There are 14 residues in the CDR3. TRB amplification used approximately 250 ng of peripheral blood genomic DNA. Concerning this clonotype: Its antigen is undetermined.

Overall study findings and caveats: Compared with active autoimmune hepatitis patients, healthy donors showed about 2.8-fold more exclusive TRB clusters. A dominant lymphoma-associated repertoire apparently masked the cluster-lack signature in secondary cytopenia versus chronic lymphocytic leukemia. Clustering suggested that physiological T cell clusters were missing in primary autoimmune cytopenia patients. No experiment has yet validated the function of the T cell clusters defined in silico.

V and J are TRBV5-4 and TRBJ1-2; absent DNA, TCRdb's TRBD1 call cannot be checked. The sequence came from a human donor with an autoimmune cytopenia or autoimmune hepatitis (not recorded which). Sample: peripheral blood. CDR3 in amino acids: CASSPTGAGYGYTF.